This T cell receptor beta chain was captured by sequencing in a study of T cells after yellow fever vaccination. Trimming pared 6 bases from V and 9 bases from J, leaving 12 bases between. The CDR3 spans 12 residues. Germline V gene data show CDR1 as MNHEY and CDR2 as SVGAGI. A single record per CDR3 protein comes from TCRdb applying MiXCR to the 5' RACE reads. In the table there are 300,000 or so distinct CDR3 sequences, around 8.1% of which are singletons. The sequence was collected from a man aged 18-30 years who received the YFV17D yellow fever vaccine. Sequencing was performed on PBMCs, taken approximately 40 days after the first yellow fever vaccination. The J gene is TRBJ2-1, the V gene TRBV6-5; D might be TRBD1 (7 bases). The CDR3 DNA is TGTGCCAGCAGAACTCAGGGGGGTGAGCAGTTCTTC. Its protein product is CASRTQGGEQFF.